This entry describes one T cell receptor beta chain. The antigen remains unidentified. This record comes from a study of cytomegalovirus exposure and HLA in healthy donors. The study's findings and limits: Cytomegalovirus-associated TCR beta chains were listed, numbering more than 150.

PCR involved 60 Vbeta and 13 Jbeta primers. Profiled with immunoSEQ multiplex PCR; TCRdb holds only in-frame clones, not every one. Among over 150,000 clones, around 78% were seen once, and the ten largest hold 2.5% to 3.5%. The source material was PBMCs. The clonotype was recovered from a woman in her forties or fifties in good health and CMV-seropositive.

CDR3 region: CASSSSARTGSSPLHF. The CDR3 DNA reads TGTGCCAGCAGTTCCTCGGCAAGGACAGGGAGTTCACCCCTCCACTTT. The V and J genes are TRBV6-5 and TRBJ1-6, with TRBD1 identical over 8 bases. The germline CDR1 and CDR2 sequences are MNHEY and SVGAGI. This CDR3 has 16 amino acids. V lost 4 bases and J lost 9; bases outside the gene matches: 11.